Below are 8 T cell receptor beta chains sequenced from a single sample in a study of beta chain features in type 1 diabetes. Study-level results: People with Type 1 diabetes carried modestly yet significantly shorter TCRB CDR3s in all four CD4+ subsets.

Their antigens are not known. Sequencing targeted expressed TCRB transcripts, as all isolated RNA had been reverse transcribed. Repertoires were generated with immunoSEQ multiplex PCR, while TCRdb's copy carries only in-frame clones and drops some. The top ten clones hold 2% to 3% of a sample with 50,000 to 70,000 clones, approximately 52% of them seen once. The sample taken for sequencing was Tregs from blood. These receptors originate from a woman in her thirties or forties with type 1 diabetes.

The chain uses TRBV7-9 and TRBJ2-7; the D gene is possibly TRBD2 (6 bases). V lost 5 bases to trimming and J lost 0 bases, with 17 bases between them. Germline V gene data show CDR1 as SEHNR and CDR2 as FQNEAQ (reference sequence). The length of the CDR3 is 16 residues. The DNA of the CDR3 is TGTGCCAGCAGCGGGCTTGGAGGGTCGTCCTCCTACGAGCAGTACTTC. This encodes CASSGLGGSSSYEQYF.

This clone was observed a few times. The rearrangement joins TRBV10-2 to TRBJ2-5, with TRBD2 matching 8 bases. This CDR3 region has 13 residues. J gave up 3 bases and V 7 bases, and 4 bases lay outside the gene matches. Germline V gives CDR1 WSHSY, CDR2 SAAADI. This CDR3 reads CASKRAGEETQYF. In nucleotides, the CDR3 is TGCGCCAGCAAGCGAGCGGGGGAAGAGACCCAGTACTTC.

V and J are TRBV5-1 and TRBJ2-2; no clear D. CDR3 length: 14 residues. Germline V lookup: CDR1 SGHRS, CDR2 YFSETQ. V lost 1 base to trimming and J lost 3 bases, with 7 bases between them. This CDR3 is CASSLTPYTGELFF. The CDR3 DNA reads as TGCGCCAGCAGCTTGACTCCGTACACCGGGGAGCTGTTTTTT.

This chain links TRBV18 with TRBJ1-5, with 7 bases fitting TRBD1. The germline gives CDR1 KGHSH, CDR2 LQKENI. The CDR3 length is 15 residues. Losses at the gene ends were 5 bases for V and 4 bases for J; bases not matched to a gene: 8. The CDR3 here is CASSLTGTLNQPQHF. CDR3 in DNA: TGTGCCAGCTCATTGACAGGGACTTTGAATCAGCCCCAGCATTTT.

V is TRBV7-2 and J is TRBJ2-3, with 10 bases that match TRBD2. This CDR3 region has 16 residues. Trimming took 5 bases from V and 4 from J; bases not matched to a gene: 9. CDR1 is SGHTA, CDR2 FQGNSA, per germline. In DNA form, the CDR3 reads TGTGCCAGCAGCCCGAGAGCTAGCGGGAGTGCAGATACGCAGTATTTT. Encoded protein: CASSPRASGSADTQYF. Full variable domain (missing parts from reference TRBV7-2 and TRBJ2-3): GAGVSQSPSNKVTEKGKDVELRCDPISGHTALYWYRQSLGQGLEFLIYFQGNSAPDKSGLPSDRFSAERTGGSVSTLTIQRTQQEDSAVYLCASSPRASGSADTQYFGPGTRLTVL.

This clone was found once. The chain carries TRBV5-6 and TRBJ1-2; 10 bases fit TRBD1. The germline V gene has CDR1 SGHDT and CDR2 YYEEEE. The CDR3 is 14 residues long. Trimming removed 6 bases from V and 8 bases from J; junction bases left unmatched: 10. The CDR3: CASNRRQGARGYTF. The CDR3 DNA reads TGTGCCAGCAATCGGAGACAGGGGGCGCGCGGCTACACCTTC.

The rearrangement links TRBV6-5 to TRBJ2-3, with a weak D call TRBD1 (6 bases). Germline lookup yields CDR1 MNHEY and CDR2 SVGAGI. This CDR3 region has 13 residues. V shed 6 bases and J shed 8 bases, with 15 bases lying between them. The CDR3 is CASSPDRGGTQYF. In DNA, the CDR3 is TGTGCCAGCAGCCCGGACAGAGGGGGTACGCAGTATTTT.

This clone came up a few times. V is TRBV5-4 and J is TRBJ1-1; the match to TRBD1 covers 8 bases. The length of the CDR3 is 15 residues. Trimming removed 5 bases from V and 0 bases from J; junction bases left unmatched: 6. Germline V gene data show CDR1 as SGHNT and CDR2 as YYREEE (reference sequence). The CDR3 loop reads CASRVDRVVNTEAFF. For the CDR3, the DNA is TGTGCCAGCAGGGTGGACAGGGTGGTGAACACTGAAGCTTTCTTT.